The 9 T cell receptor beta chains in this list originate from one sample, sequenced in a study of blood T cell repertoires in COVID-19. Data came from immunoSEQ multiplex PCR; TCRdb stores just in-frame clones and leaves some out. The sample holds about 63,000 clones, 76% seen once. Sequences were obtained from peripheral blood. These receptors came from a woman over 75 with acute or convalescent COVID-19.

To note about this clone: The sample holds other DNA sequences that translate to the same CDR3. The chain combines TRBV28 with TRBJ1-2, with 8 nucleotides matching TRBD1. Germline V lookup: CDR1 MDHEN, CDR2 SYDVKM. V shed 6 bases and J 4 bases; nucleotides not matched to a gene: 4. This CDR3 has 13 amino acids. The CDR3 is CASSLGQGYGYTF. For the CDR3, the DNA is TGTGCCAGCAGCCTTGGACAGGGCTATGGCTACACCTTC.

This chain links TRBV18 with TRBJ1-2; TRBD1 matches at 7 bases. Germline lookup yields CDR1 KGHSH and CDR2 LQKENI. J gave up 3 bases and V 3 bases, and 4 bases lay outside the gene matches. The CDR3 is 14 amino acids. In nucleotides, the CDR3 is TGTGCCAGCTCACCCGACAGGGCTGACTATGGCTACACCTTC. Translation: CASSPDRADYGYTF.

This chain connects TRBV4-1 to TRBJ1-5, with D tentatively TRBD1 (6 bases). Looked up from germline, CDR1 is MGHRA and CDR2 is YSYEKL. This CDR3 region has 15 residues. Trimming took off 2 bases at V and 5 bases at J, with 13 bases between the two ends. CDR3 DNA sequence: TGCGCCAGCAGCCAACTACAGGGATATGATCAGCCCCAGCATTTT. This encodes CASSQLQGYDQPQHF.

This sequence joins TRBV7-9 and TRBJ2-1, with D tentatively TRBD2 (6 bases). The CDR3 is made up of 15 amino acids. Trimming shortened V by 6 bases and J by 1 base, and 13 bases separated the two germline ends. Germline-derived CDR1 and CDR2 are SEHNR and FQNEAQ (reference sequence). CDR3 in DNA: TGTGCCAGCAGTCCGGAGGGGATGTCCTACAATGAGCAGTTCTTC. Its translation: CASSPEGMSYNEQFF.

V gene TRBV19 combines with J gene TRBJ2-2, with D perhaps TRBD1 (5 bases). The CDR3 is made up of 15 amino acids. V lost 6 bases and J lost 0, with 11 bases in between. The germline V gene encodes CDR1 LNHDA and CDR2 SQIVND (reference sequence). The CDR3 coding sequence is TGTGCCAGTAGCCAGGGTTTTTCGAACACCGGGGAGCTGTTTTTT. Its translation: CASSQGFSNTGELFF.

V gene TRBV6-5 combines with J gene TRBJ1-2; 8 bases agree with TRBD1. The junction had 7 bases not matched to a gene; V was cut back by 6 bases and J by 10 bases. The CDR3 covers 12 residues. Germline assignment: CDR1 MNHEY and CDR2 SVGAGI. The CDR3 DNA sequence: TGTGCCAGCAGCTTATTGACAGGGGACTACACCTTC. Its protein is CASSLLTGDYTF.

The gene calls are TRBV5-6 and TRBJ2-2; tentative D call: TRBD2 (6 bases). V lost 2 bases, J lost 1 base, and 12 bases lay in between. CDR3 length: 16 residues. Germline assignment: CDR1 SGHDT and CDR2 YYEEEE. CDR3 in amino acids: CASSFLGRGNTGELFF. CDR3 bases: TGTGCCAGCAGCTTTTTAGGGCGGGGGAACACCGGGGAGCTGTTTTTT.

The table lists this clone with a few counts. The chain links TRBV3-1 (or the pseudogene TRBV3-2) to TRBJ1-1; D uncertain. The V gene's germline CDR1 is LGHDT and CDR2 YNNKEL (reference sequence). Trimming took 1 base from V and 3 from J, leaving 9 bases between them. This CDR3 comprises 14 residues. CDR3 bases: TGTGCCAGCAGCCAAGCCCCCGGGGACACTGAAGCTTTCTTT. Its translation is CASSQAPGDTEAFF.

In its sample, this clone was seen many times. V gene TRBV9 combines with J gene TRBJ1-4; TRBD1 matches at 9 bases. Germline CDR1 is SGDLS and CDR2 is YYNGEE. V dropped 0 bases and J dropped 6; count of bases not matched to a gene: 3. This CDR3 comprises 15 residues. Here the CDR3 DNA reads TGTGCCAGCAGCGTAGAGGGACAGGGTTATGAAAAACTGTTTTTT. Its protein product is CASSVEGQGYEKLFF.